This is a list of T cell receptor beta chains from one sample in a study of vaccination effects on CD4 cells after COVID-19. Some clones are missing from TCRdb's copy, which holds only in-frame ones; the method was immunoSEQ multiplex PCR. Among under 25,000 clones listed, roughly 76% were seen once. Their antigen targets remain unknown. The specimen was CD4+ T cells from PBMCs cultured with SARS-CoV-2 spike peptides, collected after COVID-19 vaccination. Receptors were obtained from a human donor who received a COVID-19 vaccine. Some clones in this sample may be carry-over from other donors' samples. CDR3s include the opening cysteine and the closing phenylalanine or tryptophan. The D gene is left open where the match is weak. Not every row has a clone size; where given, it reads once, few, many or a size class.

CDR3 DNA: TGTGCCAGCAGCGTATCGGGGACCTTAGAGACCCAGTACTTC; CDR3 protein: CASSVSGTLETQYF; D gene: .; J gene: TRBJ2-5; V gene: TRBV9; clone size: .
CDR3 DNA: TGTGCCAGCAGTTTCGGGGATGAAACTGAAGCTTTCTTT; CDR3 protein: CASSFGDETEAFF; D gene: .; J gene: TRBJ1-1; V gene: TRBV12-3/TRBV12-4; clone size: medium-sized
CDR3 DNA: TGCGCCAGCGCTGCCCAAAGCGGGGGGCAAGAGACCCAGTACTTC; CDR3 protein: CASAAQSGGQETQYF; D gene: TRBD2; J gene: TRBJ2-5; V gene: TRBV5-1; clone size: .
CDR3 DNA: TGTGCCAGCACGTGGGGGAGGGTAAATCAGCCCCAGCATTTT; CDR3 protein: CASTWGRVNQPQHF; D gene: .; J gene: TRBJ1-5; V gene: TRBV6-5; clone size: .
CDR3 DNA: TGCAGTGCTAGCTCTGGGGATACGCAGTATTTT; CDR3 protein: CSASSGDTQYF; D gene: .; J gene: TRBJ2-3; V gene: TRBV20-1; clone size: .
CDR3 DNA: TGCGCCAGCAGCTTTACTAGCCCAGATACGCAGTATTTT; CDR3 protein: CASSFTSPDTQYF; D gene: .; J gene: TRBJ2-3; V gene: TRBV5-1; clone size: .
CDR3 DNA: TGCGCCAGCAGCAGCGACAGGGCGGCAGATACGCAGTATTTT; CDR3 protein: CASSSDRAADTQYF; D gene: TRBD1; J gene: TRBJ2-3; V gene: TRBV5-1; clone size: .
CDR3 DNA: TGTGCCTGGTACCGGGACAGGGGGCGCCGAGGGGCCAACGTCCTGACTTTC; CDR3 protein: CAWYRDRGRRGANVLTF; D gene: TRBD1; J gene: TRBJ2-6; V gene: TRBV30; clone size: .
CDR3 DNA: TGCGCCAGCAGACGGGACTTTCAAGAGACCCAGTACTTC; CDR3 protein: CASRRDFQETQYF; D gene: .; J gene: TRBJ2-5; V gene: TRBV5-1; clone size: .
CDR3 DNA: TGTGCCAGCAGCTTCGGACGGGCCACTGAAGCTTTCTTT; CDR3 protein: CASSFGRATEAFF; D gene: .; J gene: TRBJ1-1; V gene: TRBV7-2; clone size: .
CDR3 DNA: TGTGCCATCAACTATGGCTACACCTTC; CDR3 protein: CAINYGYTF; D gene: .; J gene: TRBJ1-2; V gene: TRBV7-9; clone size: .
CDR3 DNA: TGTGCCTGGACCCCATCGGACAGGGAGGTCACTGAAGCTTTCTTT; CDR3 protein: CAWTPSDREVTEAFF; D gene: TRBD1; J gene: TRBJ1-1; V gene: TRBV30; clone size: .
CDR3 DNA: TGTGCCAGCAGCTTGGCGGGGGGAGGGACCTCGCAGTATTTT; CDR3 protein: CASSLAGGGTSQYF; D gene: TRBD2; J gene: TRBJ2-3; V gene: TRBV5-4; clone size: .
CDR3 DNA: TGTGCCAGCAAGGGACAGGGGGCGGACTATGGCTACACCTTC; CDR3 protein: CASKGQGADYGYTF; D gene: TRBD1; J gene: TRBJ1-2; V gene: TRBV2; clone size: .
CDR3 DNA: TGTGCCAGCAGTTTATTTCGCGGGGGGACCGGGGAGCTGTTTTTT; CDR3 protein: CASSLFRGGTGELFF; D gene: TRBD2; J gene: TRBJ2-2; V gene: TRBV27; clone size: .
CDR3 DNA: TGCGCCAGCAGCGGGGACCTGGAGGGAGAAGCTTTCTTT; CDR3 protein: CASSGDLEGEAFF; D gene: .; J gene: TRBJ1-1; V gene: TRBV5-1; clone size: .
CDR3 DNA: TGTGCCAGCAGACTAGGAGCTAACTATGGCTACACCTTC; CDR3 protein: CASRLGANYGYTF; D gene: .; J gene: TRBJ1-2; V gene: TRBV28; clone size: .
CDR3 DNA: TGTGCCAGCAGCTTAGACAGGGACCAGCCCCAGCATTTT; CDR3 protein: CASSLDRDQPQHF; D gene: .; J gene: TRBJ1-5; V gene: TRBV11-2; clone size: .
CDR3 DNA: TGTGCCAGCAGCCCGGGGTGGGGTCTTGAAGCTTTCTTT; CDR3 protein: CASSPGWGLEAFF; D gene: .; J gene: TRBJ1-1; V gene: TRBV7-2; clone size: .
CDR3 DNA: TGTGCCATCAGTGAAGACAGAGATCGGGAGACCCAGTACTTC; CDR3 protein: CAISEDRDRETQYF; D gene: .; J gene: TRBJ2-5; V gene: TRBV10-3; clone size: few
CDR3 DNA: TGTGCCATCAGTGTGAACACGGACTATTATGGCTACACCTTC; CDR3 protein: CAISVNTDYYGYTF; D gene: .; J gene: TRBJ1-2; V gene: TRBV10-3; clone size: .
CDR3 DNA: TGTGCCAGCAGCTTAATCTGGGGCACCCCGCAGGGGGCTGGGGCCAACGTCCTGACTTTC; CDR3 protein: CASSLIWGTPQGAGANVLTF; D gene: TRBD1; J gene: TRBJ2-6; V gene: TRBV7-3; clone size: once
CDR3 DNA: TGCAGTTATCCTGACAGGGGAGGGACCGGGGAGCTGTTTTTT; CDR3 protein: CSYPDRGGTGELFF; D gene: .; J gene: TRBJ2-2; V gene: TRBV29-1; clone size: few
CDR3 DNA: TGTGCCAGCAGCTTCCGGGGGCAAGAGACCCAGTACTTC; CDR3 protein: CASSFRGQETQYF; D gene: .; J gene: TRBJ2-5; V gene: TRBV7-9; clone size: .
CDR3 DNA: TGCGCCAGCGGCAGGGGTTCTATCTCTGGAAACACCATATATTTT; CDR3 protein: CASGRGSISGNTIYF; D gene: .; J gene: TRBJ1-3; V gene: TRBV4-1; clone size: .
CDR3 DNA: TGCGCCAGCAGCTTGGGTGGCGCAAACTATGGCTACACCTTC; CDR3 protein: CASSLGGANYGYTF; D gene: .; J gene: TRBJ1-2; V gene: TRBV5-1; clone size: .
CDR3 DNA: TGTGCCAGCAGCGTAGCTGGGGGTTTGACTGAAGCTTTCTTT; CDR3 protein: CASSVAGGLTEAFF; D gene: .; J gene: TRBJ1-1; V gene: TRBV9; clone size: .
CDR3 DNA: TGTGCCAGCAGTTCTCGGGGAGGGGTCTACAATGAGCAGTTCTTC; CDR3 protein: CASSSRGGVYNEQFF; D gene: TRBD2; J gene: TRBJ2-1; V gene: TRBV6-5; clone size: .
CDR3 DNA: TGTGCCAGCACCCGAGGACAGCGGAACACTGAAGCTTTCTTT; CDR3 protein: CASTRGQRNTEAFF; D gene: .; J gene: TRBJ1-1; V gene: TRBV9; clone size: .
CDR3 DNA: TGTGCCAGCAAACCGGGGGGCAGTGAAAAACTGTTTTTT; CDR3 protein: CASKPGGSEKLFF; D gene: .; J gene: TRBJ1-4; V gene: TRBV6-5; clone size: .
CDR3 DNA: TGTGCCTGGATAAGGGCCAACACCGGGGAGCTGTTTTTT; CDR3 protein: CAWIRANTGELFF; D gene: .; J gene: TRBJ2-2; V gene: TRBV30; clone size: .
CDR3 DNA: TGTGCCAGCAGCTTAGCCACCGGGACTCTCTACAATGAGCAGTTCTTC; CDR3 protein: CASSLATGTLYNEQFF; D gene: .; J gene: TRBJ2-1; V gene: TRBV7-3; clone size: .